This entry describes one T cell receptor (beta chain). Its antigen is still unknown. Within one base of it there is no much larger clone, and no base qualities were kept. Library prep was done by the immunoSEQ multiplex PCR assay. For the multiplex PCR, a mixture combining 60 forward primers for TCR Vbeta segments and 13 reverse primers for TCR Jbeta segments was used. The CDR3 region of rearranged TCR beta genes was amplified from genomic DNA by a multiplex PCR assay. Amplified TCR beta libraries were sequenced as 87-base-pair reads on the Illumina HiSeq System. As for how the authors treated the data: Across the 666 repertoires, a later analysis counted approximately 75 million unique TCR beta chains, roughly 11 million of which were shared by at least two donors. Raw reads were error-corrected and collapsed into unique sequences with a nearest-neighbor algorithm that merged closely related sequences to remove PCR and sequencing errors. V, D and J gene segments were assigned by aligning CDR3 sequences to IMGT reference sequences. For a sequence to be retained, a match of at least six nucleotides to both a V gene segment and a J gene segment was required. Rearrangements were classified as productive when the CDR3 lacked stop codons and remained in frame with V and J, and all other rearrangements were classified as non-productive. Following IMGT convention, CDR3 was defined as the stretch from the second conserved V-encoded cysteine up to the conserved J-encoded phenylalanine. The earlier analysis of roughly 590 of the donors excluded any sequence lacking an unambiguous match to a single V gene segment. An earlier analysis of several hundred of the donors called V segments functional above 56.7% productive rearrangements and segregating when the between-donor standard deviation exceeded 5%. A statistical classification framework was built to diagnose cytomegalovirus status from the catalog of TCR beta chain sequences. A later analysis assigned V and J genes by comparing TCR nucleotide sequences with IMGT/GENE-DB human TR gene sequences. Using the TCRdist pipeline, a later analysis assigned CDR3 sequences along with most-parsimonious VDJ recombination scenarios. A later analysis defined each TCR beta chain by its CDR3 amino acid sequence plus V-gene family, and excluded reads lacking a unique V-gene family. As a way to deal with suspected cross-contamination and a sequencing artifact, a later analysis dropped approximately 590 nucleotide sequences that were highly shared and had low generation probability. For each public chain, a later analysis derived a clonal expansion index from normalized ranks of inferred template counts within each repertoire. In a later analysis, generation probabilities were computed with a VDJ recombination model fitted to out-of-frame rearrangements, and the resulting probabilities were checked against IGoR. In a later analysis, TCR-TCR, TCR-HLA and TCR-CMV co-occurrence was scored with hypergeometric tests, and a repertoire-size bias correction was applied to TCR pairs. To estimate false discovery rates, a later analysis permuted the HLA or CMV assignments 20 times. In a later analysis, co-occurring TCRs were grouped using DBSCAN, and TCRdist sequence similarity was added for clustering within HLA-allele-positive subsets. For co-occurrence clustering, repertoires with fewer than 30,000 or more than 120,000 public chains were excluded, along with roughly 5 repertoires with anomalous nucleotide sharing. TCRdb stores this immuneACCESS table with in-frame sequences only. Part of the clones is absent; in the studies checked, under half of the shortfall reflects unresolved V genes, and no reason is known for the rest. The DNA gave D and trimming, while V, J and clone size come from that table. The sample records roughly 71,000 clones, less than 65% of which are singletons. Jointly, the top ten make up around 2.8% of the sample.

This record belongs to a study of cytomegalovirus exposure and HLA in healthy donors (dated by TCRdb to about 2017). Background for the entire study: According to an earlier analysis of a few hundred of the donors, roughly 180 million T cells yielded 95 million to 140 million unique TCR beta sequences and approximately 280 Gb of sequence data. Genome-wide SNP genotypes for about 65% of the 666 donors were used in a later genetic analysis, which treated that subset as a discovery cohort. Every repertoire in the discovery cohort had been generated on one and the same sequencing platform. Because of strong linkage in the cohort, five DR-DQ haplotypes were treated as single units for association and clustering. Donor age, sex, ethnicity and CMV serostatus were compiled together with the repertoire data. Among several hundred genotyped donors of the cohort, an average of roughly 230,000 unique TCR beta nucleotide sequences was sequenced per donor, of which about 18% were non-productive. HLA typing covered class I and class II loci at four-digit resolution. The aim of the study was to test whether cataloging public T cell receptors could identify signatures of past pathogen exposure. About 300 gigabases of sequencing data and around 87 million unique TCR sequences were included in an early release covering 550 to 800 HLA-typed donors. The study used immunosequencing to profile the T cell repertoires of 666 subjects and linked those repertoires to cytomegalovirus serostatus. Among the roughly 390 genotyped donors, roughly 80% belonged to the genetic ancestry cluster associated with self-reported Caucasian donors. To predict cytomegalovirus infection status, the study combined high-throughput TCR immunosequencing, statistical association of individual TCRs with disease status, and machine learning. To decide whether each TCR beta V gene segment behaved as functional or pseudogenic, an earlier analysis of approximately 600 of the donors relied on high-throughput TCR beta sequencing. Typing coverage varied by locus: roughly 629-630 donors for A, B, C, DRB1 and DQB1; roughly 510 for DQA1; about 570 for DPA1; some 470 for DPB1. Rather than using new phenotypic data, the later analysis identified candidate immune exposures from TCR beta sequences and from how often those sequences occurred across donors. A later analysis re-analyzed previously published TCR beta repertoires from several hundred donors and added high-resolution HLA genotyping to study TCR occurrence patterns. In addition to the first cohort of around 670 subjects, a separate validation cohort of some 120 different subjects was used.

Results the study describes overall, beyond this receptor: The authors suggested that the approach could potentially be generalized to other disease states and immunological phenotypes. In a later analysis, several top co-occurrence clusters were reported to appear linked to parvovirus B19, influenza, CMV and Epstein-Barr virus. The classifier was reported to diagnose cytomegalovirus status with high specificity and sensitivity in both the original and validation cohorts. In an earlier analysis of fewer than 750 of the donors, most TCR beta V segments were observed in productive rearrangements about 90% or about 30% of the time, broadly matching IMGT annotations. A group of highly shared sequence variants was considered likely to be a technical artifact of the sequencing pipeline. The earlier analysis of fewer than 750 of the donors excluded about 16 rarely observed V segments, including chromosome 9 orphons, because counts were too low. A later analysis found that TCR association rates varied across HLA loci, with DRB1 alleles showing the most associated TCRs and HLA-C alleles the fewest. In the study, 150 to 200 TCR beta chains were listed as associated with cytomegalovirus. For the cohort, immune exposure information was limited to CMV serostatus. V-gene and J-gene trimming of TCR beta chains was associated with a missense DCLRE1C variant in a later genetic analysis, and the association was replicated in an independent cohort. The presence/absence analyses assumed that sequencing depth was roughly uniform across donors, and that assumption may not be true. A later genetic analysis reported fewer N-insertions in productive TCRs among donors in an Asian-associated ancestry cluster than the approximately 700-donor mean. Linkage disequilibrium might explain the correlated functional status among segregating V segments, but an unknown experimental factor could not be excluded. In a later analysis, HLA-associated TCR beta chains showed more clonal expansion and lower generation probabilities than non-associated chains that were equally common. Only TCR beta chains were sequenced in this cohort, and the absence of alpha or paired-chain data limited detectable features. Some IMGT-functional V segments, including TRBV6-2 and TRBV6-3, could not be told apart with the 87-base-pair reads, so those segments were excluded. In vitro tests confirmed that a few of the cytomegalovirus-associated TCR beta chains recognize cytomegalovirus antigens. While some public TCRs were present in many individuals, most TCR sequences turned up only very rarely across donors. Because some donors lacked HLA typing at each locus, the association tests relied only on the typed subset. Most CMV-associated TCR beta chains appeared to be HLA-restricted in a later analysis, and the HLA associations seemed to be driven largely by CMV exposure. Specific HLA alleles were associated with 15,000 to 20,000 TCR beta sequences at a false discovery rate of 0.05 in a later analysis. When HLA alleles, especially DR and DQ, strongly co-occurred, attributing TCR associations to individual alleles was difficult. A further reported finding was that TCR beta sequences accurately predicted the HLA-A and HLA-B alleles for most subjects in the first cohort.

The cohort was made up of roughly 670 healthy bone marrow donors. At the time of sampling, every cohort member was nominally healthy, though immune exposures that went unrecorded were likely present. The donor was CMV seronegative and belonged to the group of 350 to 400 seronegative cohort members. A peripheral blood sample was collected from each donor, and TCR beta sequencing was performed on peripheral blood mononuclear cells. The Qiagen DNeasy Blood Extraction Kit was used to extract genomic DNA from the blood cell samples. Relative to germline, V is missing 5 bases and J is missing 4 bases, with 2 bases of the junction outside any gene match. CDR1 is given as PRHDT and CDR2 as FYEKMQ, both from the germline V gene (reference sequence). The CDR3 measures 13 amino acids from cysteine to phenylalanine. Just CDR3 DNA is preserved here, 39 bases in frame from base 1.

The TCR originated in a man aged 30-40 years in good health and CMV-seronegative. The rearranged segments are TRBV13 and TRBJ2-3, and 8 bases in between align with TRBD1. Material: PBMCs. The nucleotide sequence reads as follows: TGTGCCAGCAGCCCGACAGGGGCAGATACGCAGTATTTT. Its translation reads: CASSPTGADTQYF.